Listed below are T cell receptor beta chains from one sample, sequenced in a study of T cells after somatic rescue of genetic block. Assay used: immunoSEQ multiplex PCR; TCRdb lists only in-frame clones, some missing. The sample yields tens of thousands of clones, about 90% seen once. Sequenced material: peripheral blood mononuclear cells (PBMCs). The origin of the receptors is a woman between 18 and 29 years old. CDR3s include the opening cysteine and the closing phenylalanine or tryptophan. Fields, in order: D gene, clone size, V gene, J gene, CDR3 protein, CDR3 DNA. A D gene is named only where the DNA matches it firmly. Some rows have no size entry. The others give once, few or many, or a class for an expanded clone.

D gene: .
clone size: .
V gene: TRBV5-1
J gene: TRBJ2-1
CDR3 protein: CASSSAGSPYNEQFF
CDR3 DNA: TGCGCCAGCAGCTCAGCGGGTAGCCCCTACAATGAGCAGTTCTTC

D gene: TRBD2
clone size: .
V gene: TRBV10-2
J gene: TRBJ2-2
CDR3 protein: CASSERSGGRDTGELFF
CDR3 DNA: TGCGCCAGCAGTGAGAGGAGTGGGGGGAGGGATACCGGGGAGCTGTTTTTT

D gene: TRBD2
clone size: .
V gene: TRBV28
J gene: TRBJ2-3
CDR3 protein: CASSSQRELIDTQYF
CDR3 DNA: TGTGCCAGCAGTTCACAGCGGGAGCTGATAGATACGCAGTATTTT

D gene: TRBD2
clone size: .
V gene: TRBV5-1
J gene: TRBJ2-7
CDR3 protein: CASSLSVKREADEQYF
CDR3 DNA: TGCGCCAGCAGCCTCTCCGTTAAGCGGGAGGCGGACGAGCAGTACTTC

D gene: .
clone size: .
V gene: TRBV4-1
J gene: TRBJ1-2
CDR3 protein: CASSQETVQAYGYTF
CDR3 DNA: TGCGCCAGCAGCCAAGAGACGGTACAAGCTTATGGCTACACCTTC

D gene: .
clone size: .
V gene: TRBV2
J gene: TRBJ2-2
CDR3 protein: CASRAGSNTGELFF
CDR3 DNA: TGTGCCAGCAGGGCAGGGTCTAACACCGGGGAGCTGTTTTTT

D gene: TRBD1
clone size: .
V gene: TRBV5-1
J gene: TRBJ1-1
CDR3 protein: CASSPTGTNTEAFF
CDR3 DNA: TGCGCCAGCAGCCCGACAGGGACGAACACTGAAGCTTTCTTT

D gene: .
clone size: .
V gene: TRBV7-9
J gene: TRBJ1-5
CDR3 protein: CASSAGVTAQHF
CDR3 DNA: TGTGCCAGCAGCGCGGGGGTTACGGCCCAGCATTTT

D gene: TRBD2
clone size: .
V gene: TRBV7-9
J gene: TRBJ2-1
CDR3 protein: CASSLGGLTEQFF
CDR3 DNA: TGTGCCAGCAGCTTAGGGGGACTAACCGAGCAGTTCTTC

D gene: TRBD1
clone size: once
V gene: TRBV5-6
J gene: TRBJ2-1
CDR3 protein: CASSSGQGYNEQFF
CDR3 DNA: TGTGCCAGCAGCTCGGGACAGGGTTACAATGAGCAGTTCTTC

D gene: TRBD1
clone size: .
V gene: TRBV6-5
J gene: TRBJ2-7
CDR3 protein: CASSYSLQGVFEQYF
CDR3 DNA: TGTGCCAGCAGTTACTCGCTACAGGGGGTTTTCGAGCAGTACTTC

D gene: .
clone size: once
V gene: TRBV19
J gene: TRBJ1-3
CDR3 protein: CASSILDNSGNTIYF
CDR3 DNA: TGTGCCAGTAGTATTTTGGACAACTCTGGAAACACCATATATTTT

D gene: .
clone size: few
V gene: TRBV19
J gene: TRBJ1-1
CDR3 protein: CASSIGTTEAFF
CDR3 DNA: TGTGCCAGTAGTATTGGGACCACTGAAGCTTTCTTT

D gene: .
clone size: few
V gene: TRBV7-2
J gene: TRBJ1-5
CDR3 protein: CASSLRGNQPQHF
CDR3 DNA: TGTGCCAGCAGCTTGCGGGGGAATCAGCCCCAGCATTTT

D gene: .
clone size: once
V gene: TRBV20-1
J gene: TRBJ1-3
CDR3 protein: CSARDGNTIYF
CDR3 DNA: TGCAGTGCCAGAGATGGAAACACCATATATTTT

D gene: .
clone size: .
V gene: TRBV11-2
J gene: TRBJ2-1
CDR3 protein: CASSTPLGRYNEQFF
CDR3 DNA: TGTGCCAGCAGCACGCCCTTAGGGAGATACAATGAGCAGTTCTTC

D gene: TRBD2
clone size: .
V gene: TRBV11-2
J gene: TRBJ2-7
CDR3 protein: CASSSLAGGPYEQYF
CDR3 DNA: TGTGCCAGCAGCTCACTAGCGGGAGGGCCATACGAGCAGTACTTC

D gene: TRBD1
clone size: .
V gene: TRBV4-2
J gene: TRBJ1-2
CDR3 protein: CASSHDGGQGNYGYTF
CDR3 DNA: TGTGCCAGCAGCCACGACGGTGGACAGGGGAACTATGGCTACACCTTC

D gene: TRBD2
clone size: .
V gene: TRBV6-1
J gene: TRBJ2-7
CDR3 protein: CASSATSGRTYEQYF
CDR3 DNA: TGTGCCAGCAGTGCAACTAGCGGGAGAACCTACGAGCAGTACTTC

D gene: .
clone size: .
V gene: TRBV7-9
J gene: TRBJ2-5
CDR3 protein: CASSSSVYQETQYF
CDR3 DNA: TGTGCCAGCAGCTCTAGCGTCTACCAAGAGACCCAGTACTTC

D gene: TRBD2
clone size: .
V gene: TRBV11-3
J gene: TRBJ2-1
CDR3 protein: CASSSGTPGTRNNEQFF
CDR3 DNA: TGTGCCAGCAGCTCCGGGACACCCGGGACTAGGAACAATGAGCAGTTCTTC

D gene: TRBD1
clone size: .
V gene: TRBV19
J gene: TRBJ2-2
CDR3 protein: CASSKHRDRAGELFF
CDR3 DNA: TGTGCCAGTAGTAAACACCGGGACAGGGCCGGGGAGCTGTTTTTT

D gene: .
clone size: .
V gene: TRBV28
J gene: TRBJ2-1
CDR3 protein: CASTSPRGASLFF
CDR3 DNA: TGTGCCAGCACCTCCCCTCGGGGGGCGAGTTTATTCTTC

D gene: .
clone size: .
V gene: TRBV4-1
J gene: TRBJ2-1
CDR3 protein: CASSPLGSAEQFF
CDR3 DNA: TGCGCCAGCAGCCCGTTAGGGTCTGCGGAGCAGTTCTTC

D gene: TRBD1
clone size: .
V gene: TRBV6-1
J gene: TRBJ2-7
CDR3 protein: CASSAGTGSYEQYF
CDR3 DNA: TGTGCCAGCAGCGCCGGGACAGGTTCCTACGAGCAGTACTTC

D gene: TRBD1
clone size: .
V gene: TRBV19
J gene: TRBJ1-1
CDR3 protein: CASSDRGTLNTEAFF
CDR3 DNA: TGTGCCAGTAGTGACAGGGGAACCCTGAACACTGAAGCTTTCTTT

D gene: .
clone size: .
V gene: TRBV11-2
J gene: TRBJ2-7
CDR3 protein: CASSIRQSYEQYF
CDR3 DNA: TGTGCCAGCAGCATTCGACAGTCCTACGAGCAGTACTTC

D gene: TRBD1
clone size: .
V gene: TRBV2
J gene: TRBJ1-2
CDR3 protein: CASRGPLRTGVSYTF
CDR3 DNA: TGTGCCAGCAGAGGGCCCCTTCGGACAGGGGTAAGCTACACCTTC

D gene: TRBD2
clone size: .
V gene: TRBV6-5
J gene: TRBJ2-1
CDR3 protein: CASSTTSGSYNEQFF
CDR3 DNA: TGTGCCAGCAGTACTACGAGCGGGAGCTACAATGAGCAGTTCTTC

D gene: TRBD1
clone size: .
V gene: TRBV29-1
J gene: TRBJ2-5
CDR3 protein: CSVNRGSETQYF
CDR3 DNA: TGCAGCGTTAACAGGGGGTCAGAGACCCAGTACTTC

D gene: TRBD2
clone size: .
V gene: TRBV6-4
J gene: TRBJ2-2
CDR3 protein: CASSEGLDTGELFF
CDR3 DNA: TGTGCCAGCAGTGAAGGACTAGACACCGGGGAGCTGTTTTTT

D gene: .
clone size: .
V gene: TRBV11-1
J gene: TRBJ1-1
CDR3 protein: CASSQPGIGTEAFF
CDR3 DNA: TGTGCCAGCAGTCAACCAGGGATAGGGACTGAAGCTTTCTTT